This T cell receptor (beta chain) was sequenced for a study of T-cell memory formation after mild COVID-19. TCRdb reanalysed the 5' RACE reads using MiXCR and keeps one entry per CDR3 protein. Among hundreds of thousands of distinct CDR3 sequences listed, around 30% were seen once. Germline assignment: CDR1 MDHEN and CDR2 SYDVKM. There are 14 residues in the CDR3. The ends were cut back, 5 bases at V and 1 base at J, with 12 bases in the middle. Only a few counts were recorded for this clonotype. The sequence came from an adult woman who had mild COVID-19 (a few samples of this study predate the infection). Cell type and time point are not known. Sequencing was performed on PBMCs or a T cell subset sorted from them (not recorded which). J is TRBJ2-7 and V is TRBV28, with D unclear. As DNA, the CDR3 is TGTGCCAGCAGTGGCTGGACGGTTTCCTACGAGCAGTACTTC. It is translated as CASSGWTVSYEQYF.